The sequence of this T cell receptor beta chain was determined in a study of human T cells and chemical hapten exposure. Library construction involved attaching unique molecular identifiers to individual cDNA molecules, which allowed quantitative, reproducible TCR counting. MiXCR, applied by TCRdb to the RACE reads, yields one record per CDR3 protein. Of tens of thousands of distinct CDR3 sequences in the sample, more than 8.5% were seen once. Germline CDR1 reads SGHVS; CDR2 reads FQNEAQ. There are 14 residues in the CDR3. The J segment lost 5 bases and the V segment lost 3 bases, leaving 4 bases of the junction unmatched. Specified time point: patch test 2, 6 weeks after DPC sensitization. Treatment defined: therapeutic diphenylcyclopropenone sensitization with weekly scalp DPC.

The chain carries TRBV7-8 and TRBJ1-5; 7 bases align to TRBD1. The receptor comes from a woman younger than 45 with alopecia areata. Some clones in this sample may be carry-over from other donors' samples. This material consisted of whole blood, taken in connection with sensitization to the hapten diphenylcyclopropenone (DPC). This chain's CDR3 is CASSFDRDHQPQHF. CDR3 in DNA: TGTGCCAGCAGCTTCGACAGGGATCATCAGCCCCAGCATTTT.